Below, 13 T cell receptor beta chains from the same sample are listed, as sequenced in a study of blood T cell repertoires in COVID-19. Clones were sequenced by immunoSEQ multiplex PCR, and TCRdb holds only the in-frame ones, with some missing. Of about 130,000 clones listed, about 75% are singletons. Sequencing input: peripheral blood. These TCRs come from a man aged 80 or over with acute or convalescent COVID-19.

The genes are TRBV13 and TRBJ2-1; the D is unclear. CDR3 length: 13 amino acids. Germline CDR1 and CDR2: PRHDT and FYEKMQ (reference sequence). V was trimmed by 7 bases and J by 8 bases, leaving 15 bases between them. The CDR3 sequence: CASTRVSVHEQFF. In DNA, the CDR3 is TGTGCCAGCACCCGAGTCTCCGTGCATGAGCAGTTCTTC.

The V and J genes are TRBV6-5 and TRBJ2-2; 7 bases fit TRBD2. Germline V lookup: CDR1 MNHEY, CDR2 SVGAGI. The CDR3 runs to 15 residues. Trimming took 0 bases from V and 5 from J; bases not matched to a gene: 3. In DNA form, the CDR3 reads TGTGCCAGCAGTTACTCGAAAGCGGGGACCGGGGAGCTGTTTTTT. Encoded protein: CASSYSKAGTGELFF.

The J gene is TRBJ2-1, the V gene TRBV10-1; TRBD1 matches at 7 bases. V dropped 4 bases and J dropped 3; count of bases not matched to a gene: 9. The length of the CDR3 is 16 residues. Per the germline V gene, CDR1 is WNHNN and CDR2 is SYGVQD (reference sequence). The CDR3 coding sequence is TGCGCCAGCAGTGGGCCCATTCGGACAGGCTACAATGAGCAGTTCTTC. This codes for CASSGPIRTGYNEQFF.

The chain combines TRBV27 with TRBJ1-5; 7 bases agree with TRBD1. The V gene end was trimmed by 6 bases and the J gene end by 7 bases; junction bases not matched to a gene: 12. CDR3 size: 15 residues. The germline V gene has CDR1 MNHEY and CDR2 SMNVEV (reference sequence). As DNA, the CDR3 is TGTGCCAGCAGCCGAGACGGGGGCAGGGGGCAGCCCCAGCATTTT. Amino acids: CASSRDGGRGQPQHF.

The rearrangement joins TRBV27 to TRBJ1-2; D may be TRBD1 (6 bases). The CDR3 sequence is 15 residues long. Trimming removed 10 bases at V and 8 bases at J, with 26 bases between. The germline V gene has CDR1 MNHEY and CDR2 SMNVEV (reference sequence). CDR3 in DNA: TGTGCCACCAGACCCGGGACACACCTTTATGGAGGCTACACCTTC. Protein: CATRPGTHLYGGYTF.

This clone came up many times. The J gene is TRBJ2-1, the V gene TRBV3-1 (or the pseudogene TRBV3-2); 7 bases match TRBD2. The CDR3 contains 14 residues. V gave up 3 bases and J gave up 12 bases; unmatched junction bases: 11. Germline-derived CDR1 and CDR2 are LGHDT and YNNKEL (reference sequence). The CDR3 nucleotides are TGTGCCAGCAGCCAGGAGGCGGGGGTCGGGGCGCAGTTCTTC. Translation gives CASSQEAGVGAQFF.

This clone is a singleton in its sample. The V and J genes are TRBV28 and TRBJ2-1, with D perhaps TRBD2 (6 bases). V lost 7 bases, J lost 10 bases, and 14 bases lay in between. Germline V gene data show CDR1 as MDHEN and CDR2 as SYDVKM. CDR3 length: 12 amino acids. For the CDR3, the DNA is TGTGCCAGCAACCCCGGGGGTAAGGAGCAGTTCTTC. Residues: CASNPGGKEQFF.

The chain uses TRBV15 and TRBJ2-1, with D tentatively TRBD2 (6 bases). Germline lookup yields CDR1 LNHNV and CDR2 YYDKDF (reference sequence). This CDR3 is 15 amino acids long. The V and J ends lost 9 bases and 4 bases respectively, with 19 bases between them. As DNA, the CDR3 is TGTGCCACTCGGGGGTCGGCTAGCCGATACAATGAGCAGTTCTTC. This encodes CATRGSASRYNEQFF.

The J gene is TRBJ1-6, the V gene TRBV2, with 9 bases matching TRBD1. CDR3 length: 14 amino acids. Trimming removed 5 bases from V and 10 bases from J; junction bases left unmatched: 6. CDR1 SNHLY and CDR2 FYNNEI come from the germline V gene. The CDR3 DNA sequence: TGTGCCAGCAGTTTGGGACAGGGACACTCACCCCTCCACTTT. Translated, it gives CASSLGQGHSPLHF.

This sequence joins TRBV27 and TRBJ1-1, with D maybe TRBD1 (6 bases). The CDR3 covers 14 residues. V lost 9 bases and J 3 bases, leaving 17 bases between the germline ends. CDR1 and CDR2 from the germline V gene are MNHEY and SMNVEV (reference sequence). The DNA of the CDR3 is TGTGCCAGTCAGACCCAGGGGTTGTACACTGAAGCTTTCTTT. This encodes CASQTQGLYTEAFF.

The rearrangement links TRBV6-5 to TRBJ1-5; 12 positions match TRBD1. Germline-derived CDR1 and CDR2 are MNHEY and SVGAGI. The CDR3 sequence is 15 residues long. Unmatched junction bases numbered 10, after V lost 8 bases and J lost 8 bases. CDR3 residues: CASLRDRGPSEPQHF. DNA of the CDR3: TGTGCCAGCCTCCGGGACAGGGGGCCCAGCGAGCCCCAGCATTTT.

This clone was detected once. The chain employs TRBV7-8 and TRBJ1-5; no reliable D call. Germline CDR1 SGHVS, CDR2 FQNEAQ. The V gene lost 1 base and the J gene lost 3 bases, with 7 bases spanning the gap. The CDR3 consists of 14 residues. CDR3 loop: CASSLDSFNQPQHF. The DNA for the CDR3 is TGTGCCAGCAGCTTAGACAGCTTCAATCAGCCCCAGCATTTT.

The chain links TRBV7-2 to TRBJ2-5, with 10 bases that match TRBD1. J gave up 2 bases and V 5 bases, and 11 bases lay outside the gene matches. This CDR3 has 17 amino acids. From germline, CDR1 is SGHTA and CDR2 FQGNSA. The CDR3: CASSPAGTGVIQETQYF. The CDR3 DNA follows: TGTGCCAGCAGCCCAGCTGGGACAGGGGTTATACAAGAGACCCAGTACTTC.